The 7 T cell receptor beta chains reported below all come from one sample, sequenced in a study of cytomegalovirus exposure and HLA in healthy donors. 13 Jbeta primers and 60 Vbeta primers were used for the PCR. The protocol was immunoSEQ multiplex PCR, while the TCRdb copy is restricted to in-frame clones and leaves out a portion. Of approximately 150,000 clones listed, roughly three fifths are singletons. Sequenced material: PBMCs. The source of these receptors is a male donor in good health and CMV-seronegative.

The rearrangement joins TRBV6-5 to TRBJ2-5, with D maybe TRBD1 (5 bases). The CDR3 runs 11 residues. V lost 7 bases to trimming and J lost 4 bases, with 7 bases between them. Germline CDR1 MNHEY, CDR2 SVGAGI. The DNA for the CDR3 is TGTGCCAGCACCCAGGGAGAGACCCAGTACTTC. It encodes CASTQGETQYF.

This clone was recorded once. The V call is TRBV4-1, the J call TRBJ1-4, with TRBD1 matching over 9 bases. This CDR3 has 15 amino acids. Losses at the gene ends were 4 bases for V and 8 bases for J; bases not matched to a gene: 8. Germline-derived CDR1 and CDR2 are MGHRA and YSYEKL. For the CDR3, the DNA is TGCGCCAGCAGCCGAACCGGGACAGGGCCCGAAAAACTGTTTTTT. It is translated as CASSRTGTGPEKLFF.

The gene calls are TRBV6-5 and TRBJ1-2, with a tentative D call TRBD1 (6 bases). The germline gives CDR1 MNHEY, CDR2 SVGAGI. CDR3 size: 14 residues. Between the trimmed V and J ends, which lost 6 bases and 2 bases, there was a span of 13 bases. The CDR3 here is CASRVGQGNYGYTF. In DNA form, the CDR3 reads TGTGCCAGCAGGGTGGGTCAGGGGAACTATGGCTACACCTTC.

The V gene is TRBV7-9, the J gene TRBJ2-1, with D maybe TRBD2 (5 bases). CDR3 length: 13 residues. The germline CDR1 and CDR2 sequences are SEHNR and FQNEAQ (reference sequence). The ends were cut back, 1 base at V and 9 bases at J, with 10 bases in the middle. CDR3 DNA: TGTGCCAGCAGCTTAGGCTTTGGAGGTGAGCAGTTCTTC. This translates into CASSLGFGGEQFF.

This chain connects TRBV28 to TRBJ1-2, with D tentatively TRBD1 (6 bases). Germline V gives CDR1 MDHEN, CDR2 SYDVKM. V was pared by 1 base and J by 4 bases, with 7 bases between. The CDR3 totals 13 residues. The CDR3 here is CASSLLTGYGYTF. CDR3 nucleotide sequence: TGTGCCAGCAGTTTATTGACAGGCTATGGCTACACCTTC.

The sample holds a few counts of this clone. V and J are TRBV6-6 and TRBJ1-4; weak D call: TRBD1 (6 bases). The CDR3 contains 15 residues. Trimming cost V 6 bases and J 5 bases, with 16 bases left between them. Germline CDR1 reads MNHNY; CDR2 reads SVGAGI (reference sequence). CDR3 residues: CASRPTGRANEKLFF. The CDR3 nucleotides are TGTGCCAGCAGGCCAACAGGGCGGGCCAATGAAAAACTGTTTTTT.

CDR3 DNA: TGCGCCAGCAGCCAAGGGGGGGGTTTTGGAGGCTACACCTTC. Encoded protein: CASSQGGGFGGYTF. V and J are TRBV4-1 and TRBJ1-2; TRBD1 is a possible D gene (5 bases). The germline gives CDR1 MGHRA, CDR2 YSYEKL. This CDR3 is built from 14 residues. Deletions cut 1 base from V and 8 bases from J, with 14 bases between.